This TCR beta chain came from a study of blood T cells in healthy people across ages. V lost 5 bases and J lost 2; bases outside the gene matches: 13. The CDR3 sequence is 18 residues long. Germline V CDR1 and CDR2: MDHEN, SYDVKM. The second PCR ran roughly 7 to 11 cycles with a sample-barcoded 5' primer and J-beta primers. TCRdb ran MiXCR on the 5' RACE reads and lists one entry per CDR3 protein. Of over 950,000 distinct CDR3 sequences in the sample, roughly two fifths were seen once. This clonotype has just one count. The receptor was isolated from a young man in good health. Sequenced input: blood. The chain is built from TRBV28 and TRBJ2-5; 11 nucleotides line up with TRBD1. CDR3: CASSQRFRTGGRQETQYF. CDR3 sequence (DNA): TGTGCCAGCAGTCAACGCTTCCGGACAGGGGGCCGACAAGAGACCCAGTACTTC.